A selection of T cell receptor beta chains follows, all from one sample in a study of control samples from healthy donors and cancer patients. Sequencing was performed with immunoSEQ multiplex PCR; in TCRdb, only in-frame clones are kept and a portion is missing. The sample gives approximately 220,000 clones, 85% to 95% of which show up once; less than 1.6% is in the top ten. Material for sequencing was blood. Receptor source: a man between 50 and 59 years old in good health. The conserved cysteine and the conserved F or W are not part of the CDR3 here. The order of the fields is J gene, V gene, CDR3 protein.

TRBJ2-2 TRBV5-1 ASSLEGRLAGTGELF
TRBJ1-1 TRBV6-5 ASSSYVNTEAF
TRBJ2-7 TRBV5-1 ASSLGTGTYEQY
TRBJ1-4 TRBV12-3/TRBV12-4 ASSLYREKLF
TRBJ2-6 TRBV28 ASSLGPISGANVLT
TRBJ1-2 TRBV12-3/TRBV12-4 ASSLTGLYGYT
TRBJ2-1 TRBV7-9 ASSFPGSSYNEQF
TRBJ1-1 TRBV5-1 ASLRQGASTEAF
TRBJ1-2 TRBV10-1 ASSVGQGYGYT
TRBJ2-1 TRBV7-7 ASSLRTSRSEQF
TRBJ1-5 TRBV21-1 ASSKPRGHSPHSNQPQH
TRBJ2-7 TRBV28 ASSFRYYEQY
TRBJ2-3 TRBV28 ASSLGGGTDTQY
TRBJ1-1 TRBV6-5 ASSFGQVNTEAF
TRBJ2-5 TRBV18 ASSPPGGETQY
TRBJ1-6 TRBV7-9 ASSLPGQNSPLH
TRBJ2-2 TRBV2 ASRSGQNTGELF
TRBJ2-5 TRBV24-1 ATSEGGFEETQY
TRBJ2-7 TRBV7-2 ASSLQTSGGAYEQY
TRBJ2-1 TRBV7-9 ATMWQSYNEQF
TRBJ1-1 TRBV2 ASSGEGQGGGEAF
TRBJ1-1 TRBV6-6 ASLSNTEAF
TRBJ1-4 TRBV5-1 ASRSGTVGEKLF
TRBJ1-4 TRBV19 ATRIGEKLF
TRBJ2-5 TRBV2 ASERTSGGRGGETQY
TRBJ2-2 TRBV7-3 ASSPGTGRTGELF
TRBJ1-5 TRBV7-8 ASSLDRVYSNQPQH
TRBJ1-1 TRBV13 ASSPDRALSEAF
TRBJ2-2 TRBV5-5 ASSSPGGGMNTGELF
TRBJ1-5 TRBV7-2 ASSWQGNQPQH
TRBJ2-2 TRBV9 ASSVKTVPNTGELF
TRBJ1-5 TRBV19 ASSEPTGSISNQPQH
TRBJ1-2 TRBV11-2 ASSPGLFGYGYT
TRBJ1-1 TRBV5-1 ASSLGRDTEAF
TRBJ1-1 TRBV9 ASSVGGAGINTEAF
TRBJ1-2 TRBV3-1/TRBV3-2 ASSQGGTGGHGYT
TRBJ1-5 TRBV18 ASSSTGADQPQH
TRBJ1-2 TRBV9 ASSAPGDGYT
TRBJ2-5 TRBV14 ASSQVPRTQY
TRBJ1-6 TRBV5-4 ASSLAGTGVSPLH
TRBJ2-3 TRBV20-1 SASAPRLRWNTQY
TRBJ1-4 TRBV6-5 ASSPRRNEKLF
TRBJ1-2 TRBV29-1 SVWGGGDLPNYGYT
TRBJ1-2 TRBV7-2 ASSSNPGGGGYT
TRBJ1-2 TRBV7-9 ASSLRWEGYT
TRBJ1-4 TRBV28 ASSSGTIHEKLF
TRBJ1-2 TRBV19 ASSISGGDGYT
TRBJ1-5 TRBV28 ASIEGGNGNQPQH
TRBJ2-1 TRBV6-6 ASSYAGARMEQF
TRBJ2-1 TRBV29-1 SAQPAENEQF
TRBJ1-6 TRBV2 ASSGQGAGNSPLH
TRBJ2-2 TRBV24-1 ATRGTAGELF
TRBJ1-1 TRBV5-4 ASSTPGAGGYTEAF
TRBJ1-1 TRBV4-3 ASSQGAANTEAF
TRBJ2-7 TRBV5-1 ASSGVTGTYEQY
TRBJ1-3 TRBV5-6 ASSLSWEQWAGNTIY